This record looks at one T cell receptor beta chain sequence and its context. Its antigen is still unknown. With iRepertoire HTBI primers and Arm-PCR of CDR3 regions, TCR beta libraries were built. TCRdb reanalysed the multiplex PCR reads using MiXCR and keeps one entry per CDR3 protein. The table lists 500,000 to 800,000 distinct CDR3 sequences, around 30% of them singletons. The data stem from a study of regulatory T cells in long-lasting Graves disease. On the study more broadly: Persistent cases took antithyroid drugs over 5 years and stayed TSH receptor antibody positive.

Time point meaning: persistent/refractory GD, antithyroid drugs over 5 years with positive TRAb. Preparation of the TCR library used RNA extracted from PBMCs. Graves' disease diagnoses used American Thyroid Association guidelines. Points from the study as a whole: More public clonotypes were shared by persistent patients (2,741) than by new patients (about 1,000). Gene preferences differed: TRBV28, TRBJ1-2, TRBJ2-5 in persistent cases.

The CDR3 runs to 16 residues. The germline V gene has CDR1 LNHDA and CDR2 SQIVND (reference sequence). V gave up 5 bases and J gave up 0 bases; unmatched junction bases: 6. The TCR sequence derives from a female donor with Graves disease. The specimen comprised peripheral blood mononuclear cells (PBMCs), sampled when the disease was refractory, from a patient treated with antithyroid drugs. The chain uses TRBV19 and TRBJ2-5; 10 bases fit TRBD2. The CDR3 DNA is TGTGCCAGTAGTGCCGGACTAGCGGCGTACCAAGAGACCCAGTACTTC. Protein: CASSAGLAAYQETQYF.